Following are 32 T cell receptor beta chains from one sample sequenced in a study of T cells in Graves' hyperthyroidism and ophthalmopathy. TCR beta CDR3 regions were amplified from RNA. The TCR CDR3 was amplified in a first-round RT-PCR using the HTBI primer set. In TCRdb, the multiplex PCR reads were re-called with MiXCR into one record per CDR3 protein. This table holds 650,000 to 850,000 distinct CDR3 sequences, 18% found once. The sample comprised blood. These receptors were obtained from a woman in her fifties or sixties with Graves' hyperthyroidism that later progressed to Graves' ophthalmopathy.

This clonotype was recorded many times. The rearrangement links TRBV29-1 to TRBJ2-2, with 7 bases lining up with TRBD1. V was pared by 4 bases and J by 0 bases, with 5 bases of the junction left unmatched. Germline V gene lookup returns CDR1 SQVTM and CDR2 ANQGSEA. The CDR3 has 15 residues. The CDR3 loop reads CSVGTGLTNTGELFF. The CDR3 nucleotides read TGCAGCGTTGGGACAGGCCTCACGAACACCGGGGAGCTGTTTTTT.

This sequence joins TRBV6-2 or TRBV6-3 and TRBJ2-1, with 9 bases fitting TRBD2. The germline gives CDR1 MNHEY, CDR2 SVGEGT. The CDR3 spans 15 residues. V trimming: 6 bases; J trimming: 5 bases; junction bases outside the gene matches: 8. CDR3 sequence reads: CASRVSGGDHNEQFF. CDR3 nucleotides: TGTGCCAGCAGAGTTAGCGGGGGTGACCACAATGAGCAGTTCTTC.

This clonotype showed up many times. The chain carries TRBV2 and TRBJ2-7; D is perhaps TRBD1 (6 bases). The CDR3 runs 14 residues. Germline V CDR1 and CDR2: SNHLY, FYNNEI. V lost 3 bases and J lost 1, with 10 bases in between. The CDR3 loop is CASSEAGESYEQYF. The CDR3 DNA reads as TGTGCCAGCAGTGAGGCAGGGGAGTCCTACGAGCAGTACTTC.

This clonotype was picked up many times. V gene TRBV11-1 combines with J gene TRBJ1-1, with 7 bases matching TRBD1. This CDR3 has 14 residues. The junction had 7 bases not matched to a gene; V was cut back by 5 bases and J by 4 bases. From germline, CDR1 is SGHAT and CDR2 FQDESV (reference sequence). The CDR3: CASSDRARGTEAFF. The CDR3 nucleotides are TGTGCCAGCAGCGACAGGGCGAGGGGCACTGAAGCTTTCTTT.

The rearrangement uses TRBV2 and TRBJ1-3, with D possibly matching TRBD1 (6 bases). Per germline, CDR1 SNHLY and CDR2 FYNNEI. Between the trimmed V and J ends, which lost 8 bases and 0 bases, there was a span of 14 bases. This CDR3 has 15 residues. The CDR3 protein is CASGGGRYSGNTIYF. Written as DNA, the CDR3 is TGTGCCAGCGGGGGGGGCCGTTACTCTGGAAACACCATATATTTT.

The table lists this clonotype with many counts. J is TRBJ2-6 and V is TRBV6-5; 8 bases match TRBD1. Germline lookup yields CDR1 MNHEY and CDR2 SVGAGI. V lost 1 base, J lost 0 bases, and 5 bases stayed unmatched. The CDR3 runs to 18 residues. This CDR3 reads CASSYLVRGLSGANVLTF. In DNA form, the CDR3 reads TGTGCCAGCAGTTACTTGGTCAGGGGGCTCTCTGGGGCCAACGTCCTGACTTTC.

This clonotype was counted many times. The J gene is TRBJ1-2, the V gene TRBV30; TRBD1 aligns across 7 bases. V shed 2 bases, J shed 5 bases, and the junction held 5 bases outside the gene matches. CDR3 length equals 13 residues. Germline lookup yields CDR1 GTSNPN and CDR2 SVGIG (reference sequence). The CDR3 is CAWSSGTDYGYTF. The CDR3 DNA is TGTGCCTGGAGTTCCGGGACAGATTATGGCTACACCTTC.

The J gene is TRBJ2-1, the V gene TRBV5-1; TRBD2 might be the D (5 bases). The CDR3 runs to 15 residues. Per germline, CDR1 SGHRS and CDR2 YFSETQ. The V gene lost 1 base and the J gene lost 4 bases, with 12 bases spanning the gap. The CDR3 nucleotides read TGCGCCAGCAGCTTGATTACGACTACATACAATGAGCAGTTCTTC. Translating it yields CASSLITTTYNEQFF.

The chain employs TRBV5-4 and TRBJ2-4; a weak D match, TRBD1 (6 bases). CDR3 length: 16 residues. The germline V and J ends were trimmed by 4 bases and 6 bases, with 20 bases remaining between them. Germline CDR1 SGHNT, CDR2 YYREEE (reference sequence). CDR3 in amino acids: CASSPGTTLGRNIQYF. CDR3 bases: TGTGCCAGCAGCCCGGGGACAACCCTTGGGAGAAACATTCAGTACTTC.

In its sample, this clonotype was seen many times. The V call is TRBV7-9, the J call TRBJ2-7, with TRBD2 as a possible D gene (5 bases). The CDR3 runs to 16 residues. Germline values: CDR1 SEHNR, CDR2 FQNEAQ (reference sequence). V shed 2 bases and J shed 0 bases, with 14 bases lying between them. CDR3 region: CASSLLSGKSSYEQYF. DNA for the CDR3: TGTGCCAGCAGCTTATTATCGGGGAAGAGCTCCTACGAGCAGTACTTC.

The J gene is TRBJ1-1, the V gene TRBV14; D is unclear. Germline CDR1 is SGHDN and CDR2 is FVKESK. The CDR3 totals 15 residues. Between the trimmed V and J ends, which lost 0 bases and 0 bases, there was a span of 8 bases. This CDR3 reads CASSQDPFMNTEAFF. CDR3 sequence (DNA): TGTGCCAGCAGCCAAGACCCTTTCATGAACACTGAAGCTTTCTTT. The complete variable domain, with remaining parts taken from reference TRBV14 and TRBJ1-1, reads EAGVTQFPSHSVIEKGQTVTLRCDPISGHDNLYWYRRVMGKEIKFLLHFVKESKQDESGMPNNRFLAERTGGTYSTLKVQPAELEDSGVYFCASSQDPFMNTEAFFGQGTRLTVV.

This clonotype has just a few counts. V usage is TRBV6-2 or TRBV6-3 and J usage is TRBJ2-1; D may correspond to TRBD1 or TRBD2 (5 bases each). From germline, CDR1 is MNHEY and CDR2 SVGEGT. V lost 6 bases and J 4 bases, leaving 10 bases between the germline ends. There are 13 residues in the CDR3. The CDR3 loop is CASRGDGYNEQFF. The CDR3 DNA follows: TGTGCCAGCAGGGGGGACGGATACAATGAGCAGTTCTTC.

This clonotype was observed at least ten times. This chain connects TRBV27 to TRBJ2-5, with 8 bases matching TRBD1. CDR1 and CDR2 (germline): MNHEY, SMNVEV (reference sequence). The CDR3 has 16 residues. V dropped 2 bases and J dropped 5; count of bases not matched to a gene: 10. The CDR3 bases are TGTGCCAGCAGTTTACAGGGGGCGCGGATCTGGGAGACCCAGTACTTC. Translation gives CASSLQGARIWETQYF.

Concerning this clonotype: A single base separates this from a much larger clone, so it may be a read error. This chain joins TRBV30 and TRBJ2-2, with D uncertain. The CDR3 runs 12 residues. Germline V gene sequence: CDR1 GTSNPN, CDR2 SVGIG (reference sequence). V gave up 0 bases and J gave up 7 bases, with 6 bases separating them. CDR3 region: CAWSVEGGELFF. The CDR3 bases are TGTGCCTGGAGTGTAGAAGGCGGGGAGCTGTTTTTT.

This clonotype has only a few counts. Just one base apart from a much larger clone, this may be a read error. The chain joins TRBV5-1 to TRBJ2-7, with 9 bases fitting TRBD1. CDR3 length: 14 amino acids. V trimming: 3 bases; J trimming: 6 bases; junction bases outside the gene matches: 7. Germline V gene lookup returns CDR1 SGHRS and CDR2 YFSETQ. The CDR3 loop is CASSSGQGRVEQYF. The CDR3 nucleotides read TGCGCCAGCAGCTCGGGACAGGGTCGGGTCGAGCAGTACTTC.

This clonotype was picked up many times. V usage is TRBV18 and J usage is TRBJ1-1; D gene uncertain. V dropped 10 bases and J dropped 0 bases, with 12 bases sitting between them. CDR3 length equals 13 residues. CDR1 is KGHSH, CDR2 LQKENI, per germline. CDR3 in amino acids: CATGEGLNTEAFF. DNA for the CDR3: TGTGCCACCGGCGAAGGGCTGAACACTGAAGCTTTCTTT. Together with reference TRBV18 and TRBJ1-1, the CDR3 gives the full variable domain: NAGVMQNPRHLVRRRGQEARLRCSPMKGHSHVYWYRQLPEEGLKFMVYLQKENIIDESGMPKERFSAEFPKEGPSILRIQQVVRGDSAAYFCATGEGLNTEAFFGQGTRLTVV.

The V and J genes are TRBV12-3 or TRBV12-4 and TRBJ1-5, with TRBD1 matching 7 bases. The CDR3 runs to 17 residues. V was pared by 2 bases and J by 8 bases, with 15 bases of the junction left unmatched. The CDR3: CASSLTPWDSEEEPQHF. The CDR3 nucleotides read TGTGCCAGCAGTTTAACACCATGGGACAGCGAGGAGGAGCCCCAGCATTTT.

This chain connects TRBV5-1 to TRBJ2-5, with unresolved D. The CDR3 contains 14 residues. CDR1 and CDR2 from the germline V gene are SGHRS and YFSETQ. Trimming left V 5 bases short and J 5 bases short, with 16 bases between. This CDR3 is CASRPPTELETQYF. In DNA, the CDR3 is TGCGCCAGCAGACCCCCGACTGAGTTGGAGACCCAGTACTTC.

This clonotype appeared a few times. This rearrangement joins TRBV6-1 to TRBJ2-2; D gene unclear. The CDR3 runs to 15 residues. The V end lost 7 bases, the J end lost 0 bases, and 12 bases lay between the germline ends. Germline assignment: CDR1 MNHNS and CDR2 SASEGT. This CDR3 is CASNSRAANTGELFF. The CDR3 DNA sequence: TGTGCCAGCAATTCTCGGGCTGCGAACACCGGGGAGCTGTTTTTT.

This sequence joins TRBV7-2 and TRBJ1-4; a weak D match, TRBD1 (5 bases). Per germline, CDR1 SGHTA and CDR2 FQGNSA. The CDR3 covers 15 residues. Trimming shortened V by 4 bases and J by 7 bases, and 16 bases separated the two germline ends. CDR3 loop: CASSSPDGHVEKLFF. DNA for the CDR3: TGTGCCAGCAGCTCGCCAGACGGACATGTTGAAAAACTGTTTTTT.

This chain joins TRBV20-1 and TRBJ2-2; TRBD1 matches at 10 bases. The CDR3 length is 15 residues. V shed 0 bases and J 4 bases; nucleotides not matched to a gene: 2. Germline V gene sequence: CDR1 DFQATT, CDR2 SNEGSKA (reference sequence). This CDR3 reads CSARDDRGRTGELFF. CDR3 nucleotides: TGCAGTGCTAGAGACGACAGGGGGCGCACCGGGGAGCTGTTTTTT.

This clonotype was observed many times. The chain employs TRBV5-1 and TRBJ2-7; possibly TRBD1 or TRBD2 for D (5 bases each). Trimming removed 5 bases from V and 6 bases from J, with 12 bases in between. CDR3 length: 12 amino acids. Germline V gene lookup returns CDR1 SGHRS and CDR2 YFSETQ. CDR3 DNA sequence: TGCGCCAGCAGGCTCAGGGACGGCGAGCAGTACTTC. It encodes CASRLRDGEQYF.

This chain connects TRBV19 to TRBJ2-2, with D possibly matching TRBD2 (6 bases). V dropped 10 bases and J dropped 6 bases, with 21 bases sitting between them. Germline V gene sequence: CDR1 LNHDA, CDR2 SQIVND (reference sequence). This CDR3 spans 15 amino acids. As DNA, the CDR3 is TGTGCCACCAGGAGGGTACTTGAGTTTTCCGGGGAGCTGTTTTTT. Its translation: CATRRVLEFSGELFF.

Only a few counts were recorded for this clonotype. The rearrangement links TRBV20-1 to TRBJ1-2; perhaps TRBD1 as D (6 bases). This CDR3 contains 13 residues. V was pared by 5 bases and J by 4 bases, with 14 bases between. Germline CDR1 DFQATT, CDR2 SNEGSKA (reference sequence). CDR3 sequence reads: CSAGDNGAYGYTF. The CDR3 nucleotides are TGCAGTGCTGGGGACAATGGGGCCTATGGCTACACCTTC.

The table lists this clonotype with a few counts. This sequence joins TRBV27 and TRBJ1-6; no clear D. The CDR3 loop spans 12 amino acids. The ends were cut back, 5 bases at V and 9 bases at J, with 8 bases in the middle. The germline V gene encodes CDR1 MNHEY and CDR2 SMNVEV (reference sequence). This CDR3 is CASSDPISPLHF. CDR3 nucleotide sequence: TGTGCCAGCAGTGACCCGATTTCACCCCTCCACTTT.

The chain employs TRBV12-3 or TRBV12-4 and TRBJ2-4; D remains ambiguous. There are 13 residues in the CDR3. With 5 bases removed from V and 5 bases from J, the gap between germline ends came to 10 bases. This chain's CDR3 is CASSPQRENIQYF. In DNA form, the CDR3 reads TGTGCCAGCAGTCCCCAGCGAGAAAACATTCAGTACTTC.

This clonotype was detected only a few times. The chain combines TRBV10-2 with TRBJ1-3; D is unclear. CDR3 length: 15 amino acids. Germline loops: CDR1 WSHSY, CDR2 SAAADI. V was clipped by 0 bases and J by 1 base, with 7 bases between them. CDR3 in amino acids: CASSESAISGNTIYF. CDR3 DNA sequence: TGCGCCAGCAGTGAGTCTGCAATTTCTGGAAACACCATATATTTT.

The chain employs TRBV5-1 and TRBJ1-4; 7 bases agree with TRBD1. V lost 4 bases and J lost 7; bases outside the gene matches: 7. The CDR3 has 14 residues. Germline lookup yields CDR1 SGHRS and CDR2 YFSETQ. The chain's CDR3 is CASSIRGWFEKLFF. CDR3 in DNA: TGCGCCAGCAGCATCAGGGGGTGGTTTGAAAAACTGTTTTTT.

This clonotype was recorded many times. The V and J genes are TRBV12-3 or TRBV12-4 and TRBJ2-2, with D tentatively TRBD1 or TRBD2 (5 bases each). V was clipped by 7 bases and J by 4 bases, with 10 bases between them. This CDR3 is built from 13 residues. The CDR3 region has the DNA TGTGCCAGCATTAGGGACCCCACCGGGGAGCTGTTTTTT. This translates into CASIRDPTGELFF.

In this sample, this clonotype turned up many times. The V call is TRBV12-3 or TRBV12-4, the J call TRBJ1-6; perhaps TRBD1 as D (5 bases). The ends were cut back, 6 bases at V and 7 bases at J, with 13 bases in the middle. The CDR3 is 14 residues long. For the CDR3, the DNA is TGTGCCAGCAGAGGGAGGGACTTAAATTCACCCCTCCACTTT. Its protein product is CASRGRDLNSPLHF.

The genes are TRBV10-1 and TRBJ2-5; TRBD2 might be the D (5 bases). The V end lost 4 bases, the J end lost 5 bases, and 14 bases lay between the germline ends. The CDR3 totals 14 residues. Germline V gene lookup returns CDR1 WNHNN and CDR2 SYGVQD (reference sequence). CDR3 in amino acids: CASSGLAHEETQYF. The CDR3 bases are TGCGCCAGCAGTGGGCTAGCTCACGAGGAGACCCAGTACTTC.

This clonotype was seen only a few times. V gene TRBV19 combines with J gene TRBJ2-7, with 8 bases lining up with TRBD2. Looked up from germline, CDR1 is LNHDA and CDR2 is SQIVND (reference sequence). Trimming took 6 bases from V and 4 from J; bases not matched to a gene: 11. This CDR3 has 15 residues. The CDR3 here is CASSPPGLGIYEQYF. In nucleotides, the CDR3 is TGTGCCAGTAGCCCGCCGGGACTAGGGATATACGAGCAGTACTTC.